The T cell receptor (beta chain) under discussion was sequenced for a study of prognosis after radiotherapy for stage I lung cancer. Turning to the study itself: Among about 7 patients the tumors were squamous cell carcinoma, and among some 12 they were adenocarcinoma.

Trimming took off 2 bases at V and 0 bases at J, with 9 bases between the two ends. CDR3 size: 15 residues. From germline, CDR1 is KGHSH and CDR2 LQKENI. General study findings and limits: Once stereotactic body radiation therapy had been given, unique TCR clone counts fell, with a median of roughly 10,000 versus 7,000.

Genomic DNA was the source, and TCR beta CDR3 was amplified from it by two-round multiplex PCR. Amplification in first-round PCR relied on primers specific to each TRBV and TRBJ gene. One entry per CDR3 protein, called by TCRdb with MiXCR from the multiplex PCR reads. The table shows 25,000 to 30,000 distinct CDR3 sequences, with approximately 44% occurring only once. In its sample, this clonotype was seen many times. Antigen specificity is unknown. The sequencing here drew on PBMCs, taken before or after stereotactic body radiation therapy (not recorded which). The chain couples TRBV18 to TRBJ2-3; D may be TRBD1 (5 bases). The sequence derives from a donor over 45 with non-small cell lung cancer. CDR3 loop: CASSPDRSSTDTQYF. The CDR3 nucleotides are TGTGCCAGCTCACCAGACAGATCTAGCACAGATACGCAGTATTTT.